The T cell receptor beta chain described here comes from a study of T-cell memory formation after mild COVID-19. Whole-study context: Each donor largely had its own TCR clusters. Study outcomes and limitations: Memory from before infection featured some responding clones, which suggests cross-reactive memory joined. Day 15 to 85 contracting clones showed balanced CD4/CD8; later expanders leaned CD4+. Contracting CD4+ clones lay largely in CM and EM, with CD8+ ones residing in EMRA.

In its sample, this clonotype was seen a few times. The target antigen is unknown. TCRdb fed the 5' RACE reads into MiXCR, producing one record per CDR3 protein. In the table there are around 400,000 distinct CDR3 sequences, roughly a quarter of which are singletons. Germline V gives CDR1 SGDLS, CDR2 YYNGEE. Trimming left V 0 bases short and J 2 bases short, with 13 bases between. This CDR3 is 16 amino acids long. Sequenced input: PBMCs or a T cell subset sorted from them (not recorded which). This chain uses TRBV9 with TRBJ2-3; D is possibly TRBD1 (6 bases). This receptor was taken from an adult woman who had mild COVID-19 (a few samples of this study predate the infection). Cell type and time point are not known. The CDR3 DNA follows: TGTGCCAGCAGCGTAGTTGGACAGATGGCCACAGATACGCAGTATTTT. It codes for CASSVVGQMATDTQYF.